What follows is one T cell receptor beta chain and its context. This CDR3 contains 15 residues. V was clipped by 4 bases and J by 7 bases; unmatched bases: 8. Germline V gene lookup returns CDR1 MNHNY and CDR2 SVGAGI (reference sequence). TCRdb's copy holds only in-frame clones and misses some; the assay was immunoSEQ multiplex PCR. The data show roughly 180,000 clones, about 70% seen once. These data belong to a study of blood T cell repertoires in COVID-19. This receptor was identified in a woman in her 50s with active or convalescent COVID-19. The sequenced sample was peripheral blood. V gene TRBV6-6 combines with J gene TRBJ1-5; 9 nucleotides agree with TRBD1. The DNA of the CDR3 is TGTGCCAGCAGTTTCGGACAGGGGACGGGACAGCCCCAGCATTTT. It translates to CASSFGQGTGQPQHF.